A single sample is the source of the 32 T cell receptor beta chains below, sequenced in a study of cytomegalovirus exposure and HLA in healthy donors. Primers included in the PCR were 60 Vbeta and 13 Jbeta primers. Clones were sequenced by immunoSEQ multiplex PCR, and TCRdb holds only the in-frame ones, with some missing. The profile covers about 57,000 clones, with approximately 80% appearing a single time and 4.3% taken by the ten largest. The sequencing input was PBMCs. These receptors originate from a man younger than 40 in good health and CMV-seronegative.

This chain joins TRBV11-2 and TRBJ2-2; TRBD1 matches 7 bases. The V segment lost 5 bases and the J segment 1 base; nucleotides outside the gene matches: 7. The CDR3 is 16 amino acids. Germline CDR1 and CDR2: SGHAT and FQNNGV. The CDR3 coding sequence is TGTGCCAGCAGCACAGGTCAGGGGGTGAACACCGGGGAGCTGTTTTTT. It is translated as CASSTGQGVNTGELFF.

The chain uses TRBV18 and TRBJ1-5; maybe TRBD1 (5 bases). Germline V lookup: CDR1 KGHSH, CDR2 LQKENI. CDR3 length equals 15 residues. Trimming took off 3 bases at V and 2 bases at J, with 11 bases between the two ends. The CDR3 spells CASSPQGGGNQPQHF. The DNA for the CDR3 is TGTGCCAGCTCACCGCAGGGAGGAGGCAATCAGCCCCAGCATTTT.

The chain uses TRBV2 and TRBJ1-2; 10 nucleotides align to TRBD1. The CDR3 sequence is 16 residues long. Germline V gene sequence: CDR1 SNHLY, CDR2 FYNNEI. J gave up 0 bases and V 6 bases, and 7 bases lay outside the gene matches. The CDR3 reads CASRATGTGANYGYTF. The DNA for the CDR3 is TGTGCCAGCAGGGCAACCGGGACAGGGGCTAACTATGGCTACACCTTC. The complete variable domain, with remaining parts taken from reference TRBV2 and TRBJ1-2, reads EPEVTQTPSHQVTQMGQEVILRCVPISNHLYFYWYRQILGQKVEFLVSFYNNEISEKSEIFDDQFSVERPDGSNFTLKIRSTKLEDSAMYFCASRATGTGANYGYTFGSGTRLTVV.

This rearrangement joins TRBV11-2 to TRBJ2-2; D uncertain. V was cut by 4 bases and J by 1 base, with 7 bases left in between. The CDR3 consists of 14 residues. Germline values: CDR1 SGHAT, CDR2 FQNNGV. CDR3 protein: CASSSPENTGELFF. The CDR3 coding sequence is TGTGCCAGCAGCTCCCCAGAGAACACCGGGGAGCTGTTTTTT.

The V call is TRBV18, the J call TRBJ2-3; no reliable D call. V gave up 3 bases and J gave up 2 bases, with 6 bases separating them. CDR3 length: 13 amino acids. From germline, CDR1 is KGHSH and CDR2 LQKENI. CDR3 protein: CASSPFLTDTQYF. CDR3 nucleotides: TGTGCCAGCTCACCCTTCCTCACAGATACGCAGTATTTT.

The CDR3 DNA sequence: TGCGCCAGCAGCCCGATCCAGGGGACCCTCTACGAGCAGTACTTC. It codes for CASSPIQGTLYEQYF. The rearrangement links TRBV5-1 to TRBJ2-7; tentative D call: TRBD1 (6 bases). The CDR3 sequence is 15 residues long. CDR1 and CDR2 from the germline V gene are SGHRS and YFSETQ. V lost 4 bases and J 3 bases, leaving 17 bases between the germline ends.

V gene TRBV29-1 combines with J gene TRBJ2-7; tentatively, D is TRBD1 (6 bases). The CDR3 runs 11 residues. V gave up 6 bases and J gave up 6 bases, with 12 bases separating them. Germline assignment: CDR1 SQVTM and CDR2 ANQGSEA. This CDR3 reads CSVQLRGEQYF. CDR3 in DNA: TGCAGCGTGCAACTCAGGGGCGAGCAGTACTTC.

The gene calls are TRBV5-1 and TRBJ2-2, with 10 bases fitting TRBD2. The CDR3 is made up of 17 amino acids. From germline, CDR1 is SGHRS and CDR2 YFSETQ. Unmatched junction bases numbered 4, after V lost 2 bases and J lost 0 bases. CDR3 loop: CASSFQAGGSNTGELFF. DNA for the CDR3: TGCGCCAGCAGCTTTCAAGCGGGGGGGTCGAACACCGGGGAGCTGTTTTTT.

The chain uses TRBV19 and TRBJ2-1; 11 nucleotides align to TRBD1. Germline V gene data show CDR1 as LNHDA and CDR2 as SQIVND (reference sequence). This CDR3 contains 13 residues. V trimming: 2 bases; J trimming: 15 bases; junction bases outside the gene matches: 6. The CDR3 sequence is CASSILGTGGRFF. In DNA, the CDR3 is TGTGCCAGTAGTATACTAGGGACAGGGGGAAGGTTCTTC.

The V gene is TRBV5-1, the J gene TRBJ2-5; D not resolved. The CDR3 contains 14 residues. Germline V lookup: CDR1 SGHRS, CDR2 YFSETQ. V lost 4 bases, J lost 0 bases, and 10 bases lay in between. CDR3 sequence: CASSNTANQETQYF. Here the CDR3 DNA reads TGCGCCAGCAGCAACACAGCCAACCAAGAGACCCAGTACTTC. Based on the CDR3 plus reference TRBV5-1 and TRBJ2-5, the full variable domain is KAGVTQTPRYLIKTRGQQVTLSCSPISGHRSVSWYQQTPGQGLQFLFEYFSETQRNKGNFPGRFSGRQFSNSRSEMNVSTLELGDSALYLCASSNTANQETQYFGPGTRLLVL.

V usage is TRBV2 and J usage is TRBJ2-5; a possible D gene is TRBD2 (6 bases). V gave up 4 bases and J gave up 9 bases, with 15 bases separating them. This CDR3 contains 13 residues. Germline loops: CDR1 SNHLY, CDR2 FYNNEI. In DNA form, the CDR3 reads TGTGCCAGCAGTGGGAGGGGCGCAGGGTCCCAGTACTTC. This codes for CASSGRGAGSQYF.

The genes are TRBV5-4 and TRBJ2-1; no reliable D call. CDR3 length equals 15 residues. Trimming cost V 0 bases and J 3 bases, with 10 bases left between them. The germline V gene encodes CDR1 SGHNT and CDR2 YYREEE (reference sequence). The CDR3 DNA is TGTGCCAGCAGCTTGGGGCAGGCTAACTACAATGAGCAGTTCTTC. Protein sequence: CASSLGQANYNEQFF.

The chain uses TRBV6-6 and TRBJ1-2, with TRBD1 identical over 10 bases. CDR1 and CDR2 from the germline V gene are MNHNY and SVGAGI (reference sequence). J was trimmed by 5 bases and V by 0 bases; bases with no gene match: 3. The CDR3 spans 15 residues. CDR3 loop: CASSYSTGGAYGYTF. Written as DNA, the CDR3 is TGTGCCAGCAGTTACTCGACAGGGGGCGCGTATGGCTACACCTTC.

As DNA, the CDR3 is TGTGCCAGCAGCTTATCCGGACTAGCGGGAGCCCCTGGGGCCAACGTCCTGACTTTC. It is translated as CASSLSGLAGAPGANVLTF. This chain joins TRBV7-9 and TRBJ2-6, with 13 bases that match TRBD2. Trimming at V came to 2 bases and at J to 2 bases, leaving 6 bases not matched to a gene. Germline V gene data show CDR1 as SEHNR and CDR2 as FQNEAQ (reference sequence). The CDR3 has 19 amino acids.

This chain joins TRBV5-1 and TRBJ1-1; 8 bases are shared with TRBD1. Trimming cost V 5 bases and J 2 bases; bases outside gene matches: 11. This CDR3 has 16 residues. The germline V gene encodes CDR1 SGHRS and CDR2 YFSETQ. CDR3 sequence: CASSPGGTGGNTEAFF. Here the CDR3 DNA reads TGCGCCAGCAGTCCGGGGGGTACAGGGGGAAACACTGAAGCTTTCTTT. The whole variable domain, remainder taken from reference TRBV5-1 and TRBJ1-1, is KAGVTQTPRYLIKTRGQQVTLSCSPISGHRSVSWYQQTPGQGLQFLFEYFSETQRNKGNFPGRFSGRQFSNSRSEMNVSTLELGDSALYLCASSPGGTGGNTEAFFGQGTRLTVV.

This chain connects TRBV5-5 to TRBJ1-2; 9 positions match TRBD1. V was clipped by 0 bases and J by 1 base; unmatched bases: 1. Germline CDR1 is SGHKS and CDR2 is YYEKEE (reference sequence). This CDR3 is built from 15 residues. CDR3 amino acids: CASSLAGQGNYGYTF. The CDR3 DNA sequence: TGTGCCAGCAGCTTGGCGGGACAGGGTAACTATGGCTACACCTTC.

This chain connects TRBV19 to TRBJ1-6; 7 nucleotides align to TRBD1. J was trimmed by 13 bases and V by 7 bases; bases with no gene match: 13. Germline V gives CDR1 LNHDA, CDR2 SQIVND (reference sequence). The CDR3 length is 14 residues. CDR3 region: CASKPRTGPMPLHF. The CDR3 DNA sequence: TGTGCCAGTAAACCCAGGACAGGCCCCATGCCCCTCCACTTT.

This sequence joins TRBV4-3 and TRBJ1-1; D is uncertain. Germline CDR1 is LGHNA and CDR2 is YSLEER. There are 14 residues in the CDR3. V gave up 1 base and J gave up 1 base, with 7 bases separating them. CDR3 region: CASSQGSGNTEAFF. The DNA of the CDR3 is TGCGCCAGCAGCCAAGGATCAGGGAACACTGAAGCTTTCTTT.

The chain links TRBV9 to TRBJ1-1; D is uncertain. The V gene lost 4 bases and the J gene lost 2 bases, with 9 bases spanning the gap. There are 13 residues in the CDR3. Germline CDR1 and CDR2: SGDLS and YYNGEE. This chain's CDR3 is CASSTSGNTEAFF. CDR3 DNA: TGTGCCAGCAGCACCAGTGGTAACACTGAAGCTTTCTTT.

J is TRBJ2-7 and V is TRBV20-1; no reliable D call. The CDR3 length is 10 residues. V was shortened by 6 bases and J by 5 bases, with 8 bases between the two germline ends. Germline V gives CDR1 DFQATT, CDR2 SNEGSKA (reference sequence). CDR3 in amino acids: CSAELNEQYF. The CDR3, as DNA: TGCAGTGCCGAACTAAACGAGCAGTACTTC.

The chain uses TRBV29-1 and TRBJ1-1; D is uncertain. This CDR3 contains 10 residues. The V end was cut by 4 bases, the J end by 10 bases, with 10 bases between. Per the germline V gene, CDR1 is SQVTM and CDR2 is ANQGSEA. The CDR3 DNA reads TGCAGCGTTGCGGGAGCGGGAGCTTTCTTT. This translates into CSVAGAGAFF.

CDR3 protein: CASSQEDRGWTEAFF. The CDR3 DNA reads TGCGCCAGCAGCCAAGAGGACAGGGGATGGACTGAAGCTTTCTTT. This chain joins TRBV4-1 and TRBJ1-1; 9 bases match TRBD1. With V trimmed by 0 bases and J by 5 bases, 4 bases remained unmatched. This CDR3 is built from 15 residues. The V gene's germline CDR1 is MGHRA and CDR2 YSYEKL.

V is TRBV6-6 and J is TRBJ1-4, with a weak D call TRBD1 (5 bases). This CDR3 is 14 amino acids long. CDR1 is MNHNY and CDR2 is SVGAGI in the germline V gene (reference sequence). V lost 0 bases and J lost 8, with 10 bases in between. The CDR3 sequence is CASSYSGVDEKLFF. Written as DNA, the CDR3 is TGTGCCAGCAGTTACTCAGGGGTTGACGAAAAACTGTTTTTT.

This clone was recorded only once. Other DNA sequences in the same sample also yield this CDR3. The V gene is TRBV9, the J gene TRBJ2-7, with a possible D match to TRBD2 (6 bases). V was shortened by 2 bases and J by 3 bases, with 12 bases between the two germline ends. The germline CDR1 and CDR2 sequences are SGDLS and YYNGEE. The CDR3 totals 14 residues. DNA for the CDR3: TGTGCCAGCAGCGTGGGGGGAGCGGACTACGAGCAGTACTTC. This sequence encodes CASSVGGADYEQYF.

The chain carries TRBV11-2 and TRBJ2-1; 7 bases map to TRBD2. V lost 3 bases, J lost 10 bases, and 0 bases stayed unmatched. CDR3 length equals 11 residues. Germline CDR1 reads SGHAT; CDR2 reads FQNNGV. DNA for the CDR3: TGTGCCAGCAGCTTGGGACTAGAGCAGTTCTTC. Translation: CASSLGLEQFF.

The genes are TRBV30 and TRBJ2-7; D is uncertain. CDR1 GTSNPN and CDR2 SVGIG come from the germline V gene (reference sequence). There are 10 residues in the CDR3. The V end was cut by 5 bases, the J end by 3 bases, with 5 bases between. The CDR3 reads CAWGSYEQYF. For the CDR3, the DNA is TGTGCCTGGGGCAGCTACGAGCAGTACTTC.

The chain links TRBV29-1 to TRBJ2-1; 10 bases agree with TRBD2. The CDR3 consists of 13 residues. J lost 6 bases, V lost 7 bases, and 6 bases had no gene match. Germline V CDR1 and CDR2: SQVTM, ANQGSEA. In DNA form, the CDR3 reads TGCAGCGACTCTAGCGGGGGTCCCAATGAGCAGTTCTTC. Protein sequence: CSDSSGGPNEQFF.

The chain couples TRBV23-1 to TRBJ2-7; D may be TRBD2 (5 bases). TRBV23-1 is an ORF, with its function uncertain. V was trimmed by 2 bases and J by 9 bases, leaving 20 bases between them. There are 15 residues in the CDR3. The CDR3 loop reads CASSQVGNTNGGQYF. DNA of the CDR3: TGCGCCAGCAGTCAAGTGGGCAATACTAATGGAGGGCAGTACTTC.

In regard to this clone: The same CDR3 also results from other DNA sequences found in this sample. The chain's CDR3 is CATSRDRDSDGSPLHF. As DNA, the CDR3 is TGTGCCACCAGCAGAGATCGGGACAGCGACGGTTCACCCCTCCACTTT. The chain links TRBV15 to TRBJ1-6; 7 bases match TRBD1. This CDR3 region has 16 residues. Germline-derived CDR1 and CDR2 are LNHNV and YYDKDF (reference sequence). V shed 0 bases and J 9 bases; nucleotides not matched to a gene: 8.

J is TRBJ2-5 and V is TRBV27; D unclear. TRBJ2-7 explains the end of the DNA better; the J call may be wrong. The CDR3 has 13 amino acids. Germline values: CDR1 MNHEY, CDR2 SMNVEV (reference sequence). CDR3: CASSLSPLYEQYF. CDR3 nucleotide sequence: TGTGCCAGCAGTTTATCCCCTCTCTACGAGCAGTACTTC.

The genes are TRBV19 and TRBJ1-2; TRBD1 matches at 7 bases. J gave up 6 bases and V 1 base, and 2 bases lay outside the gene matches. The CDR3 has 13 residues. Germline CDR1 is LNHDA and CDR2 is SQIVND (reference sequence). The CDR3 spells CASSIVTGNGYTF. In nucleotides, the CDR3 is TGTGCCAGTAGTATAGTGACAGGGAATGGCTACACCTTC.

The chain recombines TRBV4-3 with TRBJ1-5, with D tentatively TRBD1 (6 bases). V was trimmed by 8 bases and J by 3 bases, leaving 11 bases between them. The CDR3 totals 13 residues. Germline V gene lookup returns CDR1 LGHNA and CDR2 YSLEER. The CDR3 sequence is CASQKGDNQPQHF. In DNA form, the CDR3 reads TGCGCCAGCCAGAAGGGGGACAATCAGCCCCAGCATTTT.